The clone carrying this TCR beta chain appeared a few times. The antigen remains undetermined. Cells sorted as Tregs were CD4+, CD25+ and CD127-/low. Semi-nested PCR with Nested Universal Primer A followed constant-region reverse priming of full-length variable regions. TCRdb analysed the 5' RACE reads with MiXCR anew, one entry per CDR3 protein. Among about 42,000 distinct CDR3 sequences listed, under 25% were seen once. Study-wide findings and caveats: Tumor Treg TCRs overlapped most with tumor naive CD4+ cells.

The specimen was Tregs sorted from blood. The sequence came from a female donor with breast cancer.

The CDR3 spells CSTPGQGDNEQFF. The CDR3 DNA reads TGCAGTACCCCGGGACAGGGAGACAATGAGCAGTTCTTC. V is TRBV20-1 and J is TRBJ2-1, with TRBD1 matching over 9 bases. The germline gives CDR1 DFQATT, CDR2 SNEGSKA (reference sequence). J lost 5 bases, V lost 8 bases, and 7 bases had no gene match. This CDR3 has 13 residues.